The 29 T cell receptor beta chains presented below share a single source sample, sequenced in a study of T-cell memory formation after mild COVID-19. TCRdb fed the 5' RACE reads into MiXCR, producing one record per CDR3 protein. This sample has under 200,000 distinct CDR3 sequences, with about 9.9% found just once. The source material was PBMCs or a T cell subset sorted from them (not recorded which). All receptors derive from a man aged 18 to 29 who had mild COVID-19 (a few samples of this study predate the infection). Cell type and time point are not known.

The rearrangement uses TRBV30 and TRBJ2-2; D is perhaps TRBD1 (6 bases). The CDR3 is made up of 14 amino acids. V lost 5 bases, J lost 0 bases, and 10 bases lay in between. CDR1 GTSNPN and CDR2 SVGIG come from the germline V gene (reference sequence). CDR3 sequence: CAWAGTPNTGELFF. Written as DNA, the CDR3 is TGTGCCTGGGCCGGGACACCGAACACCGGGGAGCTGTTTTTT. Together with reference TRBV30 and TRBJ2-2, the CDR3 gives the full variable domain: SQTIHQWPATLVQPVGSPLSLECTVEGTSNPNLYWYRQAAGRGLQLLFYSVGIGQISSEVPQNLSASRPQDRQFILSSKKLLLSDSGFYLCAWAGTPNTGELFFGEGSRLTVL.

This clonotype was seen ten or more times. The V and J genes are TRBV5-1 and TRBJ2-1; D remains unclear. In germline, CDR1 is SGHRS, CDR2 YFSETQ. The V end was cut by 1 base, the J end by 10 bases, with 12 bases between. The CDR3 is 13 amino acids. The chain's CDR3 is CASSLLRIKEQFF. CDR3 nucleotides: TGCGCCAGCAGCTTGCTAAGGATCAAGGAGCAGTTCTTC.

This clonotype came up a few times. V usage is TRBV6-5 and J usage is TRBJ2-5, with TRBD1 identical over 7 bases. Germline V gene data show CDR1 as MNHEY and CDR2 as SVGAGI. Unmatched junction bases numbered 4, after V lost 0 bases and J lost 0 bases. CDR3 length: 16 amino acids. For the CDR3, the DNA is TGTGCCAGCAGTTACTCGGGACAGCCGTACCAAGAGACCCAGTACTTC. It codes for CASSYSGQPYQETQYF.

This chain links TRBV20-1 with TRBJ1-2; TRBD1 matches at 7 bases. The CDR3 runs to 14 residues. Germline lookup yields CDR1 DFQATT and CDR2 SNEGSKA (reference sequence). V gave up 2 bases and J gave up 5 bases; unmatched junction bases: 8. The CDR3 region is CSARRRGRVYGYTF. CDR3 nucleotide sequence: TGCAGTGCTAGAAGGAGGGGGCGGGTTTATGGCTACACCTTC.

The rearrangement uses TRBV10-2 and TRBJ2-3; D unclear. The CDR3 has 13 residues. Germline loops: CDR1 WSHSY, CDR2 SAAADI. The germline V and J ends were trimmed by 3 bases and 8 bases, with 12 bases remaining between them. This CDR3 is CASSDPESGTQYF. The CDR3 DNA follows: TGCGCCAGCAGTGACCCCGAGTCGGGTACGCAGTATTTT.

This clonotype was seen repeatedly, ten times or more. The CDR3 DNA is TGTGCCAGCAGCGCCGCCCGGTACACCGGGGAGCTGTTTTTT. Protein product: CASSAARYTGELFF. The chain employs TRBV11-2 and TRBJ2-2, with D uncertain. The V gene lost 5 bases and the J gene lost 3 bases, with 10 bases spanning the gap. Per germline, CDR1 SGHAT and CDR2 FQNNGV. The CDR3 length is 14 residues.

This clonotype has more than one count but fewer than ten. The V call is TRBV12-3 or TRBV12-4, the J call TRBJ2-2; D uncertain. V was pared by 2 bases and J by 3 bases, with 10 bases between. CDR3 size: 15 residues. The CDR3, as DNA: TGTGCCAGCAGTTTAAGGTCCGGGTACACCGGGGAGCTGTTTTTT. Translation: CASSLRSGYTGELFF.

The chain carries TRBV6-5 and TRBJ2-5; D call uncertain. V was clipped by 7 bases and J by 0 bases, with 12 bases between them. Germline CDR1 is MNHEY and CDR2 is SVGAGI. The CDR3 loop spans 14 amino acids. The CDR3 region has the DNA TGTGCCAGCATACCAACCGGGCACCAAGAGACCCAGTACTTC. Protein: CASIPTGHQETQYF.

The chain couples TRBV6-2 or TRBV6-3 to TRBJ1-5; maybe TRBD1 (6 bases). The V end lost 5 bases, the J end lost 2 bases, and 10 bases lay between the germline ends. The CDR3 spans 14 residues. Germline CDR1 is MNHEY and CDR2 is SVGEGT. The CDR3 nucleotides read TGTGCCAGCAGTGCAGGGGCAGGCAATCAGCCCCAGCATTTT. Its protein is CASSAGAGNQPQHF.

The V call is TRBV3-1, the J call TRBJ1-1; D is perhaps TRBD1 (5 bases). CDR3 length: 13 residues. Deletions cut 3 bases from V and 4 bases from J, with 9 bases between. Germline V gene lookup returns CDR1 LGHDT and CDR2 YNNKEL (reference sequence). In DNA form, the CDR3 reads TGTGCCAGCAGCCATCCGGGGGGCACTGAAGCTTTCTTT. It translates to CASSHPGGTEAFF.

This chain connects TRBV7-9 to TRBJ2-7; possible D gene TRBD2, 5 bases. Per the germline V gene, CDR1 is SEHNR and CDR2 is FQNEAQ (reference sequence). This CDR3 spans 14 amino acids. V gave up 5 bases and J gave up 0 bases, with 11 bases separating them. CDR3: CASSPREGSYEQYF. CDR3 DNA sequence: TGTGCCAGCAGCCCTCGCGAGGGCTCCTACGAGCAGTACTTC.

This chain connects TRBV28 to TRBJ1-4; TRBD1 might be the D (6 bases). Germline loops: CDR1 MDHEN, CDR2 SYDVKM. V was shortened by 4 bases and J by 7 bases, with 13 bases between the two germline ends. The CDR3 runs 14 residues. The CDR3 DNA is TGTGCCAGCAGTTCGTTGCAGGGGAGTGAAAAACTGTTTTTT. Translation: CASSSLQGSEKLFF. Supplemented by reference TRBV28 and TRBJ1-4, the full variable domain reads DVKVTQSSRYLVKRTGEKVFLECVQDMDHENMFWYRQDPGLGLRLIYFSYDVKMKEKGDIPEGYSVSREKKERFSLILESASTNQTSMYLCASSSLQGSEKLFFGSGTQLSVL.

This clonotype was counted at least ten times. V is TRBV5-1 and J is TRBJ2-2; tentative D call: TRBD1 (7 bases). This CDR3 is 16 amino acids long. Trimming stripped 3 bases from V and 7 bases from J, with 19 bases between. CDR1 is SGHRS, CDR2 YFSETQ, per germline. CDR3 bases: TGCGCCAGCAGCTCTGGACAGGCCCCGGGGGTCGGGGAGCTGTTTTTT. It encodes CASSSGQAPGVGELFF.

The chain couples TRBV4-1 to TRBJ2-1; no firm D call. The germline V gene has CDR1 MGHRA and CDR2 YSYEKL. The CDR3 loop spans 12 amino acids. V was clipped by 3 bases and J by 8 bases, with 8 bases between them. CDR3 sequence reads: CASSHPYDEQFF. DNA of the CDR3: TGCGCCAGCAGCCATCCTTACGATGAGCAGTTCTTC.

V is TRBV7-2 and J is TRBJ2-3; maybe TRBD1 (5 bases). Germline V gene data show CDR1 as SGHTA and CDR2 as FQGNSA. The CDR3 contains 16 residues. Trimming removed 0 bases at V and 6 bases at J, with 16 bases between. CDR3 residues: CASSLAGGQGRDTQYF. CDR3 sequence (DNA): TGTGCCAGCAGCTTAGCGGGTGGGCAGGGCAGGGATACGCAGTATTTT.

This clonotype was seen ten or more times. The rearrangement joins TRBV5-1 to TRBJ1-5; the D is unclear. The germline CDR1 and CDR2 sequences are SGHRS and YFSETQ. V was trimmed by 2 bases and J by 6 bases, leaving 12 bases between them. CDR3 size: 14 residues. CDR3 nucleotides: TGCGCCAGCAGCTTTAACGGGGAGGGTCAGCCCCAGCATTTT. It translates to CASSFNGEGQPQHF.

This clonotype was counted at least ten times. The chain recombines TRBV12-3 or TRBV12-4 with TRBJ2-3; 7 positions match TRBD2. This CDR3 has 15 residues. V was clipped by 7 bases and J by 0 bases; unmatched bases: 7. This CDR3 reads CASTRERGSTDTQYF. Written as DNA, the CDR3 is TGTGCCAGCACCCGGGAGCGGGGCAGCACAGATACGCAGTATTTT.

This clonotype has a single count. The genes are TRBV7-9 and TRBJ1-1; no clear D. Germline-derived CDR1 and CDR2 are SEHNR and FQNEAQ (reference sequence). CDR3 size: 13 residues. The V gene lost 1 base and the J gene lost 11 bases, with 14 bases spanning the gap. The CDR3 coding sequence is TGTGCCAGCAGCTTAGATCAGGTGCTATCGGCTTTCTTT. Translated: CASSLDQVLSAFF.

This clonotype was observed once. The V gene is TRBV7-2, the J gene TRBJ2-7; the D gene could be TRBD1 or TRBD2 (5 bases each). CDR1 SGHTA and CDR2 FQGNSA come from the germline V gene. This CDR3 is built from 14 residues. V was shortened by 5 bases and J by 3 bases, with 14 bases between the two germline ends. The CDR3 is CASSRGDGYYEQYF. The DNA for the CDR3 is TGTGCCAGCAGCAGAGGGGACGGATACTACGAGCAGTACTTC.

V is TRBV28 and J is TRBJ1-1; no firm D call. V was pared by 7 bases and J by 2 bases, with 8 bases between. CDR1 and CDR2 (germline): MDHEN, SYDVKM. There are 12 residues in the CDR3. CDR3 loop: CASTASNTEAFF. The CDR3 region has the DNA TGTGCCAGCACAGCCTCAAACACTGAAGCTTTCTTT.

The chain is built from TRBV19 and TRBJ2-5; perhaps TRBD2 as D (5 bases). Trimming took off 3 bases at V and 2 bases at J, with 16 bases between the two ends. CDR1 and CDR2 from the germline V gene are LNHDA and SQIVND (reference sequence). The CDR3 length is 16 residues. The DNA for the CDR3 is TGTGCCAGTAGTATTCATTCGGGTAGCGCACAAGAGACCCAGTACTTC. Translated, it gives CASSIHSGSAQETQYF.

The rearrangement links TRBV28 to TRBJ2-7; 10 bases align to TRBD1. From germline, CDR1 is MDHEN and CDR2 SYDVKM. Trimming removed 5 bases from V and 0 bases from J; junction bases left unmatched: 10. The CDR3 spans 17 residues. CDR3 bases: TGTGCCAGCAGTACGGCCGGGACAGGGGTCTTCTCCTACGAGCAGTACGTC. Translated, it gives CASSTAGTGVFSYEQYV.

This clonotype was recorded only once. The chain combines TRBV20-1 with TRBJ1-5; D is possibly TRBD1 (6 bases). Trimming pared 5 bases from V and 4 bases from J, leaving 12 bases between. The CDR3 covers 13 residues. Germline V CDR1 and CDR2: DFQATT, SNEGSKA (reference sequence). The CDR3 nucleotides are TGCAGTGCTGGGGGGCGTCTAAATCAGCCCCAGCATTTT. Translation: CSAGGRLNQPQHF.

The CDR3 sequence: CASSTGPTLGTEAFF. The DNA of the CDR3 is TGCGCCAGCAGCACCGGGCCTACGCTCGGCACTGAAGCTTTCTTT. The chain joins TRBV5-1 to TRBJ1-1; no clear D gene. CDR1 is SGHRS, CDR2 YFSETQ, per germline. V lost 4 bases to trimming and J lost 4 bases, with 17 bases between them. The CDR3 is 15 residues long.

The sample holds a few counts of this clonotype. J is TRBJ2-7 and V is TRBV15, with TRBD2 identical over 7 bases. J gave up 4 bases and V 1 base, and 7 bases lay outside the gene matches. The germline gives CDR1 LNHNV, CDR2 YYDKDF (reference sequence). This CDR3 has 15 amino acids. The CDR3 region is CATSRAPSGEYEQYF. The DNA for the CDR3 is TGTGCCACCAGCAGAGCCCCCAGCGGGGAATACGAGCAGTACTTC.

Comment on this clonotype: A read error may be the cause here, since a much bigger clone is one base away. CDR3 in DNA: TGCAGTGCAACGACATGCCTTATGAACACTGAAGCTTTCTTT. Protein sequence: CSATTCLMNTEAFF. This chain connects TRBV20-1 to TRBJ1-1; no clear D gene. The germline CDR1 and CDR2 sequences are DFQATT and SNEGSKA (reference sequence). Trimming stripped 6 bases from V and 0 bases from J, with 14 bases between. The CDR3 loop spans 14 amino acids.

This clonotype came up a few times. The gene calls are TRBV7-9 and TRBJ2-5; no clear D. This CDR3 has 11 residues. CDR1 SEHNR and CDR2 FQNEAQ come from the germline V gene (reference sequence). V shed 4 bases and J shed 5 bases, with 5 bases lying between them. CDR3 in DNA: TGTGCCAGCAGCTCGGCGGAGACCCAGTACTTC. Translation: CASSSAETQYF. Looking up the rest from reference TRBV7-9 and TRBJ2-5 gives the full variable domain: DTGVSQNPRHKITKRGQNVTFRCDPISEHNRLYWYRQTLGQGPEFLTYFQNEAQLEKSRLLSDRFSAERPKGSFSTLEIQRTEQGDSAMYLCASSSAETQYFGPGTRLLVL.

A few counts support this clonotype. An end of the junction differs from the germline gene, which may be a read error. The chain uses TRBV7-2 and TRBJ2-1, with a possible D match to TRBD2 (6 bases). Looked up from germline, CDR1 is SGHTA and CDR2 is FQGNSA. The CDR3 is 14 residues long. As DNA, the CDR3 is TGTGCCAGCAGCCTAGCGTCAGGGTACAATGAGCAGTTCTTC. Its protein product is CASSLASGYNEQFF.

This clonotype was counted a few times. The chain's CDR3 is CASSLFVVSDTDTQYF. CDR3 sequence (DNA): TGTGCCAGCAGTTTATTTGTCGTTTCTGACACAGATACGCAGTATTTT. The chain carries TRBV28 and TRBJ2-3, with D uncertain. The CDR3 spans 16 residues. V was trimmed by 1 base and J by 2 bases, leaving 13 bases between them. CDR1 and CDR2 from the germline V gene are MDHEN and SYDVKM.